The following is a T cell receptor beta chain sequence with its context. Its antigen is still unknown. No much larger clonotype is one base removed from it; base qualities were not supplied. This sample was taken from a study of Ad26.COV2.S vaccination and SARS-CoV-2 variants (dated by TCRdb to the early 2020s). The study in broad terms: Vaccine-arm donors came from COV1001, a multicentre, randomized, double-blind, placebo-controlled phase I-IIa trial of Ad26.COV2.S in healthy adults. Sequencing of the TCRbeta repertoire served to evaluate the specificity and breadth of SARS-CoV-2-reactive T cell receptors following Ad26.COV2.S vaccination. Ad26.COV2.S was given intramuscularly at 5x10^10 or 1x10^11 viral particles, as a single shot or as two shots 56 days apart. Blinding of investigators to trial group allocation was maintained during experiments and outcome assessment. A total of some 30 samples were included in the TCR-sequenced set, comprising roughly 20 Ad26.COV2.S vaccine recipients, 5 placebo recipients and 8 SARS-CoV-2 convalescent individuals. Participants in the trial were split at random into five groups of five each, receiving low-dose or high-dose Ad26.COV2.S once or twice, or else placebo on both occasions.

According to the study, the label for this sample's treatment or condition signals: about 20 received Ad26.COV2.S at low or high dose, single or two shots; about 5 received placebo; per-sample allocation not given. For vaccine and placebo recipients, the sequenced repertoires came from samples collected on day 63 after the first injection. In Cohort 1b, about 27 adults aged 18-55 years were enrolled at a single site in Boston, USA, between 29 July and 7 August 2020. Ad26.COV2.S consisted of a replication-incompetent adenovirus type 26 vector by which a prefusion-stabilized SARS-CoV-2 spike protein from the original Wuhan strain was expressed. V is cut by 3 bases and J by 10 bases, and the space between the germline ends is 16 bases. From the germline V gene, CDR1 is LGHNA and CDR2 is YSLEER. Measured from the cysteine to the phenylalanine, the CDR3 is 13 residues long. The CDR3 DNA has 39 bases and is translated from base 1.

The immunoSEQ Assay was the method used to sequence TCRbeta CDR3 regions. After extraction, genomic DNA underwent amplification by bias-controlled multiplex PCR, followed by high-throughput sequencing. The study's processing was this. To quantify the absolute abundance of every unique TCRbeta CDR3 region, sequences were collapsed and filtered. T cell fraction was estimated by normalizing TCRbeta template counts to usable DNA, which was measured by amplifying reference genes present in all nucleated cells. Repertoire TCRs were annotated as SARS-CoV-2-specific by exact matching of V gene, CDR3 amino acid sequence and J gene to a known reactive TCR set. The reference SARS-CoV-2 TCR set was obtained from MIRA and was filtered for enrichment in COVID-19-positive ImmuneCODE repertoires, whereby public or cross-reactive TCRs were removed. Drawing on the MIRA antigens, annotated TCRs were analysed further at the level of specific ORF or position within ORF. Breadth was defined as the number of annotated unique rearrangements divided by the total number of unique productive rearrangements, and depth was defined as the summed frequency of the annotated unique rearrangements. TCR breadth was compared between groups using two-sided Wilcoxon rank-sum tests. TCRdb provides this immuneACCESS table in a form limited to in-frame rearrangements. Some clones are lacking; in checked studies, under half of them reflect an unresolved V gene, and why the rest are absent is not known. V, J and clone size derive from that table, while D and trimming were established from the DNA sequence. The sample has about 480,000 clones on record, around 85% of them singletons. The ten largest clonotypes hold 9.5% to 15% of the sample.

General study outcomes and caveats: The authors noted that the TCR breadth and depth analyses may have underestimated total T cell responses. Higher spike-specific TCR breadth was observed in Ad26.COV2.S recipients than in placebo recipients (P = 0.0014). The study was not powered to compare responses between vaccine doses or regimens. Vaccine and placebo recipients had comparable non-spike TCR breadth, which fits with the vaccine containing only spike. After vaccination, substantial breadth of spike-specific CD8+ and CD4+ T cell responses was reported.

The sequencing here drew on peripheral blood, taken in a trial of Ad26.COV2.S vaccine versus placebo. The chain is assembled from TRBV4-3 and TRBJ2-7; the D gene cannot be resolved reliably. The clonotype comes from a person aged 18 to 59 who received the Ad26.COV2.S COVID-19 vaccine or a placebo. The DNA sequence follows: TGCGCCAGCAGCCAGGGCCTTACAACTCCCCAGTACTTC. It encodes CASSQGLTTPQYF.